This T cell receptor beta chain was profiled in a study of T cells after yellow fever vaccination. Study-level results: After the booster, roughly 96% of CD4 and 88% of CD8 primary-response clones were re-detected. Shared CD4/CD8 clonotypes were a small share, likely from convergent recombination. It was the secondary response that reached its peak faster, day 5 versus 15, but it was weaker.

UMIs were added to TCR cDNA along with a universal primer site when it was made by 5'RACE template switching. A single record per CDR3 protein comes from TCRdb applying MiXCR to the 5' RACE reads. Of just under 600,000 distinct CDR3 sequences in the sample, about 13% are singletons; the top ten hold around 15%. This clonotype has a handful of counts. The antigen is unknown. Sequenced here: PBMCs, sampled on the day of the yellow fever booster vaccination. The source is a man aged 25-40 years who received the YFV17D yellow fever vaccine.

CDR3 coding DNA: TGTGCCAGCAGTTTAGGACAAACCCCAGGGACCCAGTACTTC. Translating it yields CASSLGQTPGTQYF. The chain combines TRBV28 with TRBJ2-5, with D possibly TRBD1 on 5 matching bases. Trimming removed 2 bases from V and 7 bases from J, with 14 bases in between. The CDR3 runs 14 residues. Per the germline V gene, CDR1 is MDHEN and CDR2 is SYDVKM.